A single sample is the source of the 3 T cell receptor beta chains below, sequenced in a study of blood T cell repertoires in COVID-19. Some clones are missing from TCRdb's copy, which holds only in-frame ones; the method was immunoSEQ multiplex PCR. The table includes around 40,000 clones, 79% detected once. The sequenced sample consisted of peripheral blood. The receptor set was obtained from a woman older than 75 with acute or convalescent COVID-19.

V and J are TRBV7-9 and TRBJ2-1, with D uncertain. Per germline, CDR1 SEHNR and CDR2 FQNEAQ (reference sequence). Trimming stripped 1 base from V and 6 bases from J, with 7 bases between. The length of the CDR3 is 13 residues. The CDR3 DNA sequence: TGTGCCAGCAGCTTAGTTACAGCCAATGAGCAGTTCTTC. It encodes CASSLVTANEQFF. Based on the CDR3 plus reference TRBV7-9 and TRBJ2-1, the full variable domain is DTGVSQNPRHKITKRGQNVTFRCDPISEHNRLYWYRQTLGQGPEFLTYFQNEAQLEKSRLLSDRFSAERPKGSFSTLEIQRTEQGDSAMYLCASSLVTANEQFFGPGTRLTVL.

J is TRBJ2-7 and V is TRBV5-6; D uncertain. Germline V gene data show CDR1 as SGHDT and CDR2 as YYEEEE. This CDR3 is built from 13 residues. V gave up 0 bases and J gave up 2 bases, with 6 bases separating them. The CDR3, as DNA: TGTGCCAGCAGCTTGGGGAGAGCCTACGAGCAGTACTTC. Translated, it gives CASSLGRAYEQYF.

The chain joins TRBV6-5 to TRBJ1-2; 7 bases map to TRBD1. With 6 bases clipped from V and 6 bases from J, the junction kept 7 bases outside the gene matches. CDR1 and CDR2 (germline): MNHEY, SVGAGI. The CDR3 is 13 amino acids. CDR3 nucleotides: TGTGCCAGCAGCTCTGGGACAGTCAATGGCTACACCTTC. This codes for CASSSGTVNGYTF.